Listed here are 10 T cell receptor beta chains from one sample, sequenced in a study of spatial heterogeneity in lung cancer. TCRdb re-called the 5' RACE reads through MiXCR, storing one row per CDR3 protein. The data hold some 38,000 distinct CDR3 sequences, with 6.5% to 9% observed a single time. Described time point: sample taken at primary tumor resection. Whole RNA from tumor, nontumor lung or frozen PBMC was sequenced unsorted. The material was PBMCs, obtained at surgery. Receptor source: a male donor with early-stage non-small cell lung cancer.

The sample holds many counts of this clonotype. The V gene is TRBV2, the J gene TRBJ1-4; D remains ambiguous. Trimming took 7 bases from V and 5 from J, leaving 8 bases between them. CDR1 is SNHLY and CDR2 is FYNNEI in the germline V gene. The length of the CDR3 is 12 residues. The CDR3 spells CASKDGNEKLFF. In DNA, the CDR3 is TGTGCCAGCAAGGACGGAAATGAAAAACTGTTTTTT. Full variable domain (missing parts from reference TRBV2 and TRBJ1-4): EPEVTQTPSHQVTQMGQEVILRCVPISNHLYFYWYRQILGQKVEFLVSFYNNEISEKSEIFDDQFSVERPDGSNFTLKIRSTKLEDSAMYFCASKDGNEKLFFGSGTQLSVL.

The chain has TRBV6-6 and TRBJ2-3; D is uncertain. V lost 5 bases and J lost 4, with 10 bases in between. Germline loops: CDR1 MNHNY, CDR2 SVGAGI (reference sequence). The CDR3 loop spans 13 amino acids. The CDR3 reads CASSPVGADTQYF. CDR3 DNA sequence: TGTGCCAGCAGTCCGGTGGGTGCAGATACGCAGTATTTT.

This clonotype was found a few times. V and J are TRBV7-2 and TRBJ2-7; D is ambiguous. The CDR3 length is 13 residues. Germline loops: CDR1 SGHTA, CDR2 FQGNSA. V lost 0 bases to trimming and J lost 2 bases, with 5 bases between them. CDR3 region: CASSLASTYEQYF. Written as DNA, the CDR3 is TGTGCCAGCAGCTTAGCATCTACCTACGAGCAGTACTTC.

This clonotype was observed at least ten times. The J gene is TRBJ2-5, the V gene TRBV7-2, with D possibly being TRBD2 (6 bases). Germline CDR1 SGHTA, CDR2 FQGNSA. This CDR3 has 15 residues. The ends were cut back, 5 bases at V and 1 base at J, with 14 bases in the middle. Here the CDR3 reads CASSLGLAIQETQYF. The DNA of the CDR3 is TGTGCCAGCAGCCTAGGTCTAGCGATCCAAGAGACCCAGTACTTC.

This clonotype has ten or more counts. This chain connects TRBV7-3 to TRBJ2-5; 7 bases align to TRBD1. From germline, CDR1 is SGHTA and CDR2 FQGTGA. V lost 5 bases, J lost 2 bases, and 14 bases stayed unmatched. The CDR3 is 17 residues long. The CDR3: CASSPMGTAYLQETQYF. CDR3 DNA sequence: TGTGCCAGCAGCCCGATGGGGACAGCCTACCTTCAAGAGACCCAGTACTTC.

CDR3 DNA sequence: TGTGCCTGGACCAGACTAGCGGGAGCGGGAGATACGCAGTATTTT. It is translated as CAWTRLAGAGDTQYF. The rearrangement links TRBV30 to TRBJ2-3, with TRBD2 matching 12 bases. Germline CDR1 and CDR2: GTSNPN and SVGIG (reference sequence). Unmatched junction bases numbered 7, after V lost 4 bases and J lost 5 bases. The CDR3 extends over 15 amino acids.

In its sample, this clonotype was seen many times. V and J are TRBV19 and TRBJ2-1; D not resolved. Germline V gene sequence: CDR1 LNHDA, CDR2 SQIVND (reference sequence). The CDR3 extends over 15 amino acids. Trimming took 5 bases from V and 0 from J, leaving 11 bases between them. The DNA of the CDR3 is TGTGCCAGTAGTCGTGTGGGGTACTCCTACAATGAGCAGTTCTTC. It codes for CASSRVGYSYNEQFF.

This clonotype was seen many times. The chain employs TRBV5-5 and TRBJ1-1; the match to TRBD1 covers 8 bases. The CDR3 covers 15 residues. With V trimmed by 4 bases and J by 0 bases, 5 bases remained unmatched. Germline V CDR1 and CDR2: SGHKS, YYEKEE (reference sequence). The CDR3 DNA follows: TGTGCCAGCAGCCTCTACAGGGGGATGAACACTGAAGCTTTCTTT. This translates into CASSLYRGMNTEAFF.

This clonotype was seen ten or more times. J is TRBJ2-7 and V is TRBV20-1, with no clear D. The CDR3 loop spans 12 amino acids. The germline V gene encodes CDR1 DFQATT and CDR2 SNEGSKA (reference sequence). Trimming left V 0 bases short and J 7 bases short, with 10 bases between. The DNA of the CDR3 is TGCAGTGCTAGAGATAACTTTAGGGAGCAGTACTTC. Translation: CSARDNFREQYF.

This clonotype occurred many times. The rearrangement links TRBV2 to TRBJ2-7, with D uncertain. V dropped 1 base and J dropped 4 bases, with 8 bases sitting between them. CDR1 is SNHLY and CDR2 is FYNNEI in the germline V gene. There are 13 residues in the CDR3. CDR3: CASSEGPLYEQYF. Here the CDR3 DNA reads TGTGCCAGCAGTGAAGGTCCTTTATACGAGCAGTACTTC.